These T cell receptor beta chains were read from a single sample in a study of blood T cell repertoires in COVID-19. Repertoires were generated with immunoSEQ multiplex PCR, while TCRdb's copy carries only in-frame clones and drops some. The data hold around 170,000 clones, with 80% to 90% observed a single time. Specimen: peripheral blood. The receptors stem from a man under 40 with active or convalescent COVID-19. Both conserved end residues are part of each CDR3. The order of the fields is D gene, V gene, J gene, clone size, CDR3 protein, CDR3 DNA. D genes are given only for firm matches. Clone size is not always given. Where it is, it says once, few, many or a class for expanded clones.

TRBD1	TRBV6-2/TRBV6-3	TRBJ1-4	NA	CASSGTGTGGFSGDEKLFF	TGTGCCAGCAGTGGGACCGGGACAGGGGGCTTCTCGGGGGATGAAAAACTGTTTTTT
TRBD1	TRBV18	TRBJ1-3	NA	CASSPVPGQGSIYF	TGTGCCAGCTCACCGGTCCCGGGACAGGGGTCCATATATTTT
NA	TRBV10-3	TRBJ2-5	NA	CASAGTQEETQYF	TGTGCCTCCGCCGGGACTCAGGAGGAGACCCAGTACTTC
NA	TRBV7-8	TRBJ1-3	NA	CASSLGSSGGNTIYF	TGTGCCAGCAGCCTCGGATCGTCGGGAGGAAACACCATATATTTT
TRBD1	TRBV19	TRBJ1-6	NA	CASRGGTENSPLHF	TGTGCCAGTAGGGGCGGGACAGAGAATTCACCCCTCCACTTT
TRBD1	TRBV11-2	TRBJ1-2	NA	CASSLGDSYGYTF	TGTGCCAGCAGCTTAGGGGACAGTTATGGCTACACCTTC
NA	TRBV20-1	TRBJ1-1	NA	CSASLTTGAFF	TGCAGTGCTAGCCTAACGACAGGAGCTTTCTTT
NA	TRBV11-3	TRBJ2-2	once	CASSLGAGTGELFF	TGTGCCAGCAGCTTAGGGGCGGGAACCGGGGAGCTGTTTTTT
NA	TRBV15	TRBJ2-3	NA	CATSRGRSASTDTQYF	TGTGCCACCAGCAGGGGCCGGTCAGCCAGCACAGATACGCAGTATTTT
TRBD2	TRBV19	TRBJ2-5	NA	CASTLLFGGEETQYF	TGTGCCAGTACCCTGCTTTTCGGGGGGGAAGAGACCCAGTACTTC
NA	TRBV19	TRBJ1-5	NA	CASSIDGGRGNQPQHF	TGTGCCAGTAGTATAGACGGGGGTAGGGGCAATCAGCCCCAGCATTTT
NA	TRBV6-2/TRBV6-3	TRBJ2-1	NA	CASSSPARDEQFF	TGTGCCAGCAGTTCGCCCGCGAGGGATGAGCAGTTCTTC
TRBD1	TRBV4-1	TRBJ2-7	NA	CASSHGSGTGAGNGYYEQYF	TGCGCCAGCAGCCACGGATCCGGGACAGGGGCCGGGAATGGGTACTACGAGCAGTACTTC
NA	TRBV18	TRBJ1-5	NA	CASSPQSGNNQPQHF	TGTGCCAGCTCACCGCAGTCCGGGAACAATCAGCCCCAGCATTTT
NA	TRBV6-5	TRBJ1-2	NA	CASRDSNYGYTF	TGTGCCAGCAGGGACAGTAACTATGGCTACACCTTC
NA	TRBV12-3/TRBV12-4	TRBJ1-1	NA	CASTETGRTEAFF	TGTGCCAGCACCGAGACAGGAAGAACTGAAGCTTTCTTT
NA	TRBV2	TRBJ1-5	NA	CASSEGPNQPQHF	TGTGCCAGCAGTGAGGGGCCTAATCAGCCCCAGCATTTT
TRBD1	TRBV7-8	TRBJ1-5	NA	CASSLVGPWDRGQPQHF	TGTGCCAGCAGCTTAGTTGGTCCTTGGGACAGGGGCCAGCCCCAGCATTTT
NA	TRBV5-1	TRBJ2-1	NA	CASSWGPLPTGYNEQFF	TGCGCCAGCAGCTGGGGCCCCCTACCAACGGGCTACAATGAGCAGTTCTTC
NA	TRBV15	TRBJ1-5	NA	CATSVRGGPGEGPQHF	TGTGCCACCAGCGTGAGAGGAGGGCCGGGCGAGGGGCCCCAGCATTTT